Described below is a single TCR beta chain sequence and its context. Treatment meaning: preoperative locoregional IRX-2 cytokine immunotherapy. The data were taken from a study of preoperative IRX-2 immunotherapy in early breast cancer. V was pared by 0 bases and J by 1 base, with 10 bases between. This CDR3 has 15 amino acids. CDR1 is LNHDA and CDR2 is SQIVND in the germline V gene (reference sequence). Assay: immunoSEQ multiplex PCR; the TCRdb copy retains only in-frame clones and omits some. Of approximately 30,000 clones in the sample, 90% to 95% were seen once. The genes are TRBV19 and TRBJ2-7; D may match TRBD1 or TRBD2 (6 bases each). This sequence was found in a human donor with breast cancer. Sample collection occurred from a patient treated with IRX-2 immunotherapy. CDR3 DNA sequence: TGTGCCAGTAGTATAGAAGGGGGGCAGTCCTACGAGCAGTACTTC. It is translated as CASSIEGGQSYEQYF.